Listed below are T cell receptor beta chains from one sample, sequenced in a study of beta chain features in type 1 diabetes. Only in-frame clones appear in the TCRdb table, and some are missing; sequencing was by immunoSEQ multiplex PCR. The sample shows around 150,000 clones, 63% of them seen only once. Sequencing used naive CD4+ T cells from blood. These receptors were obtained from a man younger than 45 with type 1 diabetes. The CDR3 runs from the conserved cysteine through the conserved F or W. A D gene is named only where the DNA matches it firmly. Rows may omit the clone size; those that give it use once, few, many or a size class.

cdr3_aa cdr3_nt j_call v_call d_call clone_size
CSAARGGTDTQYF TGCAGTGCGGCAAGAGGGGGCACAGATACGCAGTATTTT TRBJ2-3 TRBV29-1 . .
CSVEQTGNTEAFF TGCAGCGTTGAACAGACAGGGAACACTGAAGCTTTCTTT TRBJ1-1 TRBV29-1 . .
CAWSTTRTLGSDTGELFF TGTGCCTGGAGCACGACCAGGACCCTGGGGTCGGATACCGGGGAGCTGTTTTTT TRBJ2-2 TRBV30 . few
CADGLQETQYF TGTGCCGACGGCCTGCAAGAGACCCAGTACTTC TRBJ2-5 TRBV7-2 . once
CASSPGETDTQYF TGTGCCAGCAGTCCGGGGGAGACAGATACGCAGTATTTT TRBJ2-3 TRBV7-9 . .
CASSLGGGYGYTF TGTGCCAGCAGCTTAGGAGGGGGCTATGGCTACACCTTC TRBJ1-2 TRBV13 . .
CAWSVGDPHEQYF TGTGCCTGGAGTGTGGGGGACCCCCACGAGCAGTACTTC TRBJ2-7 TRBV30 . .
CSVGRDNSYNEQFF TGCAGCGTTGGCAGGGACAATTCCTACAATGAGCAGTTCTTC TRBJ2-1 TRBV29-1 . .
CASKSGLFNLDIQYF TGTGCCAGCAAATCCGGACTATTCAATTTGGACATTCAGTACTTC TRBJ2-4 TRBV28 . few
CASSVAGGSYNEQFF TGTGCCAGCAGCGTAGCGGGGGGCTCCTACAATGAGCAGTTCTTC TRBJ2-1 TRBV9 TRBD2 .
CSVKQGGSNQPQHF TGCAGCGTAAAACAGGGCGGAAGCAATCAGCCCCAGCATTTT TRBJ1-5 TRBV29-1 . .
CASWRADQETQYF TGTGCCAGCTGGCGGGCAGACCAAGAGACCCAGTACTTC TRBJ2-5 TRBV28 . .
CASSVVVRGDTQYF TGTGCCAGCAGCGTAGTGGTCAGGGGAGATACGCAGTATTTT TRBJ2-3 TRBV9 . few
CAISETNYGYTF TGTGCCATCAGTGAGACTAACTATGGCTACACCTTC TRBJ1-2 TRBV10-3 . .
CAWTRDLGSEAFF TGTGCCTGGACACGGGACTTAGGTTCAGAAGCTTTCTTT TRBJ1-1 TRBV30 . .
CSVGGDSYGYTF TGCAGCGTTGGAGGGGATTCCTATGGCTACACCTTC TRBJ1-2 TRBV29-1 . .
CASSLASGRVTQFAYGYTF TGCGCCAGCAGCTTGGCCAGTGGCAGGGTTACACAATTTGCCTATGGCTACACCTTC TRBJ1-2 TRBV5-1 . .
CAWSDRTDTQYF TGTGCCTGGAGCGATCGCACAGATACGCAGTATTTT TRBJ2-3 TRBV30 . .
CASSPGLAGGDEQFF TGTGCCAGTAGCCCGGGACTAGCGGGCGGCGATGAGCAGTTCTTC TRBJ2-1 TRBV19 TRBD2 .
CASGRGLATDTQYF TGTGCCAGCGGGAGGGGGCTAGCTACAGATACGCAGTATTTT TRBJ2-3 TRBV7-8 . .
CASSVPQGLQETQYF TGTGCCAGCAGTGTACCACAGGGGCTCCAAGAGACCCAGTACTTC TRBJ2-5 TRBV28 TRBD1 few
CASSFGSHYEQYF TGTGCCAGCAGCTTCGGGAGCCACTACGAGCAGTACTTC TRBJ2-7 TRBV7-2 . few
CASSQEPRGDTQYF TGCGCCAGCAGCCAAGAGCCCCGGGGGGATACGCAGTATTTT TRBJ2-3 TRBV4-3 . .
CASTPGQLFSPLHF TGTGCCAGCACCCCGGGGCAGCTCTTTTCACCCCTCCACTTT TRBJ1-6 TRBV28 . .
CASSASSQGMAKTQYF TGTGCCAGCAGCGCTAGTTCACAGGGAATGGCGAAGACCCAGTACTTC TRBJ2-5 TRBV14 . few
CASSSGTGVEKLFF TGTGCCAGCAGCTCCGGGACAGGCGTCGAAAAACTGTTTTTT TRBJ1-4 TRBV28 TRBD1 few
CASSFAGDHIQYF TGCGCCAGCAGCTTCGCAGGGGACCACATTCAGTACTTC TRBJ2-4 TRBV5-1 . .
CAWSGSGTSTEAFF TGTGCCTGGAGTGGTTCGGGTACGAGCACTGAAGCTTTCTTT TRBJ1-1 TRBV30 . few
CASTSQGFYNEQFF TGTGCCAGCACCTCTCAGGGGTTCTACAATGAGCAGTTCTTC TRBJ2-1 TRBV7-2 . few
CASSVEGNEKLFF TGCGCCAGCAGCGTGGAGGGAAACGAAAAACTGTTTTTT TRBJ1-4 TRBV5-1 . once
CSANSGGELFF TGCAGTGCTAATAGCGGCGGGGAGCTGTTTTTT TRBJ2-2 TRBV20-1 . .
CASVPTTGYGYTF TGTGCCTCCGTGCCGACGACAGGGTATGGCTACACCTTC TRBJ1-2 TRBV30 TRBD1 .
CASSVLADGKLFF TGTGCCAGCAGCGTTTTGGCAGACGGGAAACTGTTTTTT TRBJ1-4 TRBV9 . once
CSAGQGRSTEAFF TGCAGCGCCGGACAGGGACGGAGCACTGAAGCTTTCTTT TRBJ1-1 TRBV29-1 TRBD1 .
CASSFGGSYGYTF TGTGCCAGCAGCTTTGGGGGTAGCTATGGCTACACCTTC TRBJ1-2 TRBV5-6 . .
CSKTDSGETQYF TGCAGCAAAACGGACAGTGGAGAGACCCAGTACTTC TRBJ2-5 TRBV29-1 . .
CSVSRVSGANVLTF TGCAGCGTGTCCAGGGTATCTGGGGCCAACGTCCTGACTTTC TRBJ2-6 TRBV29-1 . .
CASSIPGTGVGNEQFF TGCGCCAGCAGCATCCCCGGGACAGGGGTAGGCAATGAGCAGTTCTTC TRBJ2-1 TRBV5-1 TRBD1 .
CASSQVQGIHSPLHF TGCGCCAGCAGTCAAGTACAGGGAATTCATTCACCCCTCCACTTT TRBJ1-6 TRBV23-1 . .
CASSLEPGGETQYF TGTGCCAGCAGCTTAGAACCAGGGGGAGAGACCCAGTACTTC TRBJ2-5 TRBV7-8 TRBD1 .
CATSSGAVDTQYF TGTGCCACCAGCAGTGGGGCAGTAGATACGCAGTATTTT TRBJ2-3 TRBV15 . few
CASSPHRDRGNTEAFF TGTGCCAGCAGCCCGCACCGGGACAGGGGGAACACTGAAGCTTTCTTT TRBJ1-1 TRBV7-8 TRBD1 .
CAWSPDGAGGYTF TGTGCCTGGAGTCCGGACGGTGCGGGTGGCTACACCTTC TRBJ1-2 TRBV30 . few
CASSHPNREALGGELFF TGCGCCAGCAGCCACCCCAACAGGGAGGCGCTGGGCGGGGAGCTGTTTTTT TRBJ2-2 TRBV4-1 . .
CASSHLQGDNEQFF TGCGCCAGCAGCCATCTACAGGGCGACAATGAGCAGTTCTTC TRBJ2-1 TRBV4-3 . .
CASSDRVGNQPQHF TGTGCCAGCAGTGACAGGGTGGGGAATCAGCCCCAGCATTTT TRBJ1-5 TRBV2 . .
CASSLVVSQGQETQYF TGTGCCAGCAGCTTAGTTGTTTCACAGGGCCAAGAGACCCAGTACTTC TRBJ2-5 TRBV7-2 . .
CASSFGGDSYNEQFF TGCGCCAGCAGCTTTGGCGGGGACTCCTACAATGAGCAGTTCTTC TRBJ2-1 TRBV5-1 . .
CASSSRLAGAYNEQFF TGTGCCAGCAGTTCCCGACTAGCGGGGGCTTACAATGAGCAGTTCTTC TRBJ2-1 TRBV6-5 TRBD2 few
CASSYSKGEQFF TGTGCCAGCAGTTACTCGAAGGGGGAGCAGTTCTTC TRBJ2-1 TRBV6-6 . .
CSVEFRRHQETQYF TGCAGCGTTGAGTTCCGACGCCACCAAGAGACCCAGTACTTC TRBJ2-5 TRBV29-1 . few
CAWSSWTGFVVGAFF TGTGCCTGGAGTTCTTGGACAGGGTTTGTAGTAGGAGCTTTCTTT TRBJ1-1 TRBV30 TRBD1 .
CSVNGGQGAGEKLFF TGCAGCGTTAATGGGGGCCAGGGGGCAGGTGAAAAACTGTTTTTT TRBJ1-4 TRBV29-1 TRBD1 .
CAISESRQGMPDTQYF TGTGCCATCAGTGAGTCAAGACAGGGAATGCCAGATACGCAGTATTTT TRBJ2-3 TRBV10-3 TRBD1 .
CASSLASGNTIYF TGTGCCAGCAGCTTAGCCTCTGGAAACACCATATATTTT TRBJ1-3 TRBV7-8 . .
CASSRAGQGYSYEQYF TGTGCCAGCAGCCGAGCCGGGCAGGGGTACTCCTACGAGCAGTACTTC TRBJ2-7 TRBV13 . once
CASSSQGYEQYF TGTGCCAGCAGTTCCCAGGGTTACGAGCAGTACTTC TRBJ2-7 TRBV6-5 . once
CASSARGNWTQYF TGTGCCAGCAGCGCGAGGGGGAATTGGACCCAGTACTTC TRBJ2-5 TRBV9 . .
CASRGSGSGRETQYF TGCGCCAGCAGGGGATCGGGGTCAGGTAGAGAGACCCAGTACTTC TRBJ2-5 TRBV5-1 . .